This TCR beta chain was sequenced for a study of CD8+ T cells in alopecia areata. This clone was seen only a few times. Its antigen is currently unknown. This CDR3 spans 11 amino acids. Germline CDR1 is SQVTM and CDR2 is ANQGSEA. Trimming took 5 bases from V and 7 from J, leaving 11 bases between them. Regarding treatment: oral pan-JAK inhibitor, 5-10 mg twice daily. Findings of the study overall: Especially in alopecia totalis/universalis, lesional scalp showed greater clonality than normal scalp did.

Sequencing relied on a cDNA template that was reverse transcribed from extracted RNA. Data came from immunoSEQ multiplex PCR; TCRdb stores just in-frame clones and leaves some out. This table has roughly 200,000 clones, about 53% appearing once. The chain recombines TRBV29-1 with TRBJ2-5; either TRBD1 or TRBD2 may fit D (5 bases each). Source: CD8+ T cells sorted from blood, taken at week 24, from a patient treated with tofacitinib. The sequence came from a human donor with alopecia areata. CDR3 region: CSVLAGTTQYF. Here the CDR3 DNA reads TGCAGCGTTCTGGCAGGGACGACCCAGTACTTC.